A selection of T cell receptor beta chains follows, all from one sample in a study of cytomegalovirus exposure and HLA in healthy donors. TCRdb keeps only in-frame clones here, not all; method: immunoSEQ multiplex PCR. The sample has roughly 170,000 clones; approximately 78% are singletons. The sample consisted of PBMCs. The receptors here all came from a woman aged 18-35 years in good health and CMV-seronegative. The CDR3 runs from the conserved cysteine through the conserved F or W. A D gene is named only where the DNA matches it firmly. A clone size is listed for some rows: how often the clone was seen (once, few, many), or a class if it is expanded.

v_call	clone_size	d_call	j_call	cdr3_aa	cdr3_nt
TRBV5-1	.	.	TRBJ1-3	CASSSAGGSGNTIYF	TGCGCCAGCAGCTCAGCGGGGGGCTCTGGAAACACCATATATTTT
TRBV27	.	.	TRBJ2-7	CASSPRGLSYEQYF	TGTGCCAGCAGCCCCCGCGGCCTCTCCTACGAGCAGTACTTC
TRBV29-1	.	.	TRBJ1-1	CSVDPGHSGNTEAFF	TGCAGCGTTGACCCCGGACACTCCGGGAACACTGAAGCTTTCTTT
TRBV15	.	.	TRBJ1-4	CATAPGTNEKLFF	TGTGCCACCGCGCCAGGCACTAATGAAAAACTGTTTTTT
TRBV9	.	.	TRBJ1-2	CASQGGYGYTF	TGTGCCAGTCAGGGCGGATATGGCTACACCTTC
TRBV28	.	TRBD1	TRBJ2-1	CASRGGWGQVYNEQFF	TGTGCCAGCAGGGGGGGCTGGGGACAGGTCTACAATGAGCAGTTCTTC
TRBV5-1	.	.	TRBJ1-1	CASSLVVGHLNTEAFF	TGCGCCAGCAGCTTGGTCGTAGGACACTTGAACACTGAAGCTTTCTTT
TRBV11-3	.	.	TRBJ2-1	CASSPRGTWNNEQFF	TGTGCCAGCAGCCCCCGGGGGACTTGGAACAATGAGCAGTTCTTC
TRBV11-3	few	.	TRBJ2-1	CASSLDGSSYNEQFF	TGTGCCAGCAGCTTAGACGGGAGCTCCTACAATGAGCAGTTCTTC
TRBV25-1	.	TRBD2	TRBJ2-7	CASSRREGTYEQYF	TGTGCCAGCAGTCGGCGGGAGGGAACCTACGAGCAGTACTTC
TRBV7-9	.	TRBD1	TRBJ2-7	CASNPGTGGYEQYF	TGTGCCAGCAATCCCGGGACAGGGGGCTACGAGCAGTACTTC
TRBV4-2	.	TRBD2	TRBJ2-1	CASSGLAGIGEQFF	TGTGCCAGCTCGGGACTAGCGGGAATTGGTGAGCAGTTCTTC
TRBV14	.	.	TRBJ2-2	CASSQEEASGELFF	TGTGCCAGCAGCCAAGAAGAAGCCTCCGGGGAGCTGTTTTTT
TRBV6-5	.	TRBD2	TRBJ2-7	CASSSGLYSYEQYF	TGTGCCAGCAGTTCGGGACTATACTCCTACGAGCAGTACTTC
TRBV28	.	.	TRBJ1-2	CASSLTAQLGRLYGYTF	TGTGCCAGCAGTTTAACGGCCCAGCTTGGCAGGCTTTATGGCTACACCTTC
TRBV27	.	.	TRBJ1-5	CASSLEPPGTGQNQPQHF	TGTGCCAGCAGTTTGGAGCCGCCCGGTACAGGGCAAAATCAGCCCCAGCATTTT
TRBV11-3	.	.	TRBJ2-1	CASSLVSSLNEQFF	TGTGCCAGCAGCTTAGTCTCTTCTCTCAATGAGCAGTTCTTC
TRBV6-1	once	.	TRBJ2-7	CASSERLATVSYEQYF	TGTGCCAGCAGTGAAAGGTTGGCTACAGTTTCCTACGAGCAGTACTTC
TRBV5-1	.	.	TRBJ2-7	CASSLAPSASSYEQYF	TGCGCCAGCAGCTTGGCCCCTAGCGCGAGCTCCTACGAGCAGTACTTC
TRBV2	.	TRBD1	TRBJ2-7	CASRERVPGQGIYEQYF	TGTGCCAGCAGGGAACGGGTTCCGGGACAGGGGATATACGAGCAGTACTTC
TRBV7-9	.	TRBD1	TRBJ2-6	CASSPPRGLRNSGANVLTF	TGTGCCAGCAGCCCCCCGAGGGGGCTACGAAACTCTGGGGCCAACGTCCTGACTTTC
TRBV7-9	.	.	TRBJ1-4	CASSLAGTLEKLFF	TGTGCCAGCAGCTTAGCCGGGACACTAGAAAAACTGTTTTTT
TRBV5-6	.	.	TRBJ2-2	CASSRLGQPQVSGELFF	TGTGCCAGCAGCCGTTTAGGACAGCCCCAGGTCTCCGGGGAGCTGTTTTTT
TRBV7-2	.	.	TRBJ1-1	CASSLRGGTEAFF	TGTGCCAGCAGCTTAAGGGGGGGCACTGAAGCTTTCTTT
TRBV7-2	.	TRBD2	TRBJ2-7	CASSIPSGSSYEQYF	TGTGCCAGCAGCATACCTAGCGGAAGCTCCTACGAGCAGTACTTC
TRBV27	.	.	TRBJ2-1	CASSFSDGFHNEQFF	TGTGCCAGCAGTTTCTCAGATGGTTTCCACAATGAGCAGTTCTTC
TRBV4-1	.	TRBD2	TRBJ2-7	CASSQASMLAGNYEQYF	TGCGCCAGCAGCCAAGCAAGTATGCTAGCGGGGAACTACGAGCAGTACTTC
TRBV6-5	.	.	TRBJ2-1	CASSYPGRNEQFF	TGTGCCAGCAGTTACCCAGGGAGGAATGAGCAGTTCTTC
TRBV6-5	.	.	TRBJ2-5	CASSYSYGSLETQYF	TGTGCCAGCAGTTACTCGTACGGGAGCCTAGAGACCCAGTACTTC
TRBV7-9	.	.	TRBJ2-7	CASSSSGQPLGEQYF	TGTGCCAGCAGCTCATCAGGACAGCCCCTTGGGGAGCAGTACTTC
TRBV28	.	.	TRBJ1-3	CASSFTNSGNTIYF	TGTGCCAGCAGTTTCACTAACTCTGGAAACACCATATATTTT
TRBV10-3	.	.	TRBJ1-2	CAISGNGQTAGYGYTF	TGTGCCATCAGTGGAAACGGACAGACCGCCGGCTATGGCTACACCTTC
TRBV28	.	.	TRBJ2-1	CAIRSGDSDNEQFF	TGTGCCATCCGATCGGGAGATTCCGACAATGAGCAGTTCTTC
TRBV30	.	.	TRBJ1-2	CAWSLGVDGYTF	TGTGCCTGGAGCCTAGGGGTGGATGGCTACACCTTC
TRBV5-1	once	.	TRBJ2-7	CASSSTGTASSYEQYF	TGCGCCAGCAGCTCCACCGGGACTGCGAGCTCCTACGAGCAGTACTTC
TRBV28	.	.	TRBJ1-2	CASSGKRFENYGYTF	TGTGCCAGTTCAGGTAAACGATTTGAGAACTATGGCTACACCTTC
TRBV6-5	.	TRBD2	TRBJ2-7	CASSAGGLVAYEQYF	TGTGCCAGCAGCGCCGGGGGACTAGTCGCGTACGAGCAGTACTTC
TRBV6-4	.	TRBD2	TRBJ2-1	CASSSGSYNEQFF	TGTGCCAGTTCTAGCGGCTCCTACAATGAGCAGTTCTTC
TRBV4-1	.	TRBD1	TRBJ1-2	CASSQDGGTATMFYTF	TGCGCCAGCAGCCAGGATGGAGGGACAGCAACTATGTTCTACACCTTC
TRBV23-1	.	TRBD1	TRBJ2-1	CASSHQGQGYNEQFF	TGCGCCAGCAGTCATCAAGGACAGGGGTACAATGAGCAGTTCTTC
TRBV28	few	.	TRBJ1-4	CASRSRNEKLFF	TGTGCCAGCAGGAGCAGGAATGAAAAACTGTTTTTT
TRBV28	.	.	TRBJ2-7	CASSPGGGATQYRYEQYF	TGTGCCAGCAGCCCTGGGGGGGGCGCGACCCAATACCGCTACGAGCAGTACTTC
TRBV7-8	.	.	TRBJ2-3	CASSLVNTDTQYF	TGTGCCAGCAGCTTAGTCAACACAGATACGCAGTATTTT
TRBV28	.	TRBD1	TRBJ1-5	CASSFPLGGQEQVYQPQHF	TGTGCCAGCAGTTTCCCCCTAGGGGGACAGGAACAAGTTTATCAGCCCCAGCATTTT
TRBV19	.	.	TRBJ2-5	CATSSGLQETQYF	TGTGCCACGTCGTCGGGACTCCAAGAGACCCAGTACTTC
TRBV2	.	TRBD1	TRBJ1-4	CASSEVAGGDEKLFF	TGTGCCAGCAGTGAAGTGGCAGGGGGAGACGAAAAACTGTTTTTT
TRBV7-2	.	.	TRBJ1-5	CASSFGVGNQPQHF	TGTGCCAGCAGCTTCGGGGTGGGCAATCAGCCCCAGCATTTT
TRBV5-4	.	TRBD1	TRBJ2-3	CACNRDRVTDTQYF	TGTGCCTGCAACCGGGACAGGGTGACAGATACGCAGTATTTT
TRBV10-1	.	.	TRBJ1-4	CAGLGGTMEKLFF	TGCGCCGGTCTAGGCGGTACCATGGAAAAACTGTTTTTT
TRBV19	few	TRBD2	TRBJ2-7	CASSPVISSGSSYEQYF	TGTGCCAGTAGCCCCGTTATCTCTAGCGGGAGTAGCTACGAGCAGTACTTC
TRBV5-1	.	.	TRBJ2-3	CASSLAQTTDTQYF	TGCGCCAGCAGCTTGGCACAGACCACAGATACGCAGTATTTT
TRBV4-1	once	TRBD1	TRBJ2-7	CASSREGTGVPYEQYF	TGCGCCAGCAGCCGAGAAGGGACAGGGGTTCCCTACGAGCAGTACTTC